The present T cell receptor beta chain was sequenced within a study of T-cell memory formation after mild COVID-19 (dated by TCRdb to the early 2020s). With respect to the entire study: Most TCR sequence clusters were specific to one of the two donors. In a couple of donors, T-cell clones that expanded and contracted after mild COVID-19 were followed by sequencing TCRalpha and TCRbeta repertoires longitudinally. The cohort comprised two young, previously healthy adult volunteers, one female and one male.

From V the trimming removes 6 bases and from J it removes 3 bases, while the gene matches leave 8 bases of the junction unaccounted for. The germline V gene sets CDR1 to SGHRS and CDR2 to YFSETQ. The CDR3, from cysteine to phenylalanine, totals 16 residues. Of the read, only the CDR3 DNA is kept; its 48 bases are in frame from base 1. The full study reports these points: Contracting CD4+ clones appeared mostly in the CM and EM memory subsets, whereas CD8+ clones were enriched in EMRA. Whether the second-wave clones peaking on day 37 were SARS-CoV-2 specific was not confirmed. The detection of some responding clones in pre-infection memory suggests that pre-existing cross-reactive memory T cells joined the SARS-CoV-2 response. From day 15 to 85, contracting clones showed balanced CD4/CD8 phenotypes, whereas a second wave of clones that expanded from day 15 to 37 leaned towards CD4+. The study covered only a couple of mild cases, and larger cohorts including severe cases with pre-infection samples were considered necessary.

Note on this clonotype: No cognate antigen has been identified for it. No qualities accompany the bases; no much larger clone lies one base away.

Ficoll-Paque density gradient centrifugation was the method used to isolate PBMCs. TCRdb names Illumina NovaSeq 6000 as the instrument used. Using 5'RACE with constant-segment primers, TCRalpha and TCRbeta cDNA libraries were constructed, with sample barcodes and unique molecular identifiers added in the process. Trizol reagent was used to extract RNA from every sample. Library amplification was performed in two PCR steps, and a second sample barcode and Illumina TruSeq adapters were introduced in the second step. The libraries were sequenced on an Illumina NovaSeq using 2 x 150 bp paired-end reads. Turning to the authors' computational methods: Demultiplexing of reads and collapsing into UMI-guided consensus sequences were performed with migec v1.2.7. With mixcr v2.1.11, UMI consensuses were aligned to TRA and TRB V and J templates and assembled into clonotypes. Expanded or contracted clonotypes were those called significant by both edgeR and NoisET, with noise models trained on biological replicates. edgeR calls used a false discovery rate-adjusted p below 0.01 and a log2 fold-change threshold of 1. As an exploratory analysis of dynamics, max-normalized trajectories of the 1000 most abundant clonotypes were examined by PCA with hierarchical clustering. The CD4 or CD8 phenotype of responding clones was assigned using the separately sequenced CD4+ and CD8+ repertoires. TCRdb applied fastp at Q25 and MiXCR to the public reads, then kept only in-frame beta chains. One record per CDR3 amino acid sequence lists the most common genes and DNA. For this entry, the V and J calls and clone size follow TCRdb and not the study's own pipeline. The sample records about 210,000 distinct CDR3 sequences, more than 9% of which are singletons. 2.5% to 3.5% of the sample rests with the top ten.

Rearrangement joined TRBV5-1 to TRBJ2-3, and 12 junctional nucleotides match TRBD2. Sequencing was done on a sample of PBMCs or a T cell subset sorted from them (not recorded which). This sequence originates from a man younger than 30 who had mild COVID-19 (a few samples of this study predate the infection). The sample titles of this study are shuffled in the database, so cell type and time point are left out; the donor was told from shared clones. This receptor has the CDR3 CASNKRTSGVTDTQYF. DNA sequence: TGCGCCAGCAACAAGCGGACTAGCGGGGTAACAGATACGCAGTATTTT.